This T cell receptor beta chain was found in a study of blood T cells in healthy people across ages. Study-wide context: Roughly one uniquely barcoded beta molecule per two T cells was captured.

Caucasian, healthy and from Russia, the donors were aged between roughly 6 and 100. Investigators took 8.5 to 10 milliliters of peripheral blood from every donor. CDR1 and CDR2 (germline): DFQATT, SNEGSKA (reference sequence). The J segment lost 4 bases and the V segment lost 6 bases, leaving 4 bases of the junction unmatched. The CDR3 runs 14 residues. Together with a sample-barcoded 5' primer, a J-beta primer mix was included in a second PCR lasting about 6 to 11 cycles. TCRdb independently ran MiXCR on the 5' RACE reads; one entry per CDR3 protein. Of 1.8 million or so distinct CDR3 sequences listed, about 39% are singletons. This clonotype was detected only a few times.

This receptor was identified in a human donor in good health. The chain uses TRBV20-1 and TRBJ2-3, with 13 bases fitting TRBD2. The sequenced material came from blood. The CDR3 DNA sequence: TGCAGTGCCACCGGGACTAGCGGGGCAGATACGCAGTATTTT. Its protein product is CSATGTSGADTQYF.